Following are 3 T cell receptor beta chains from one sample sequenced in a study of blood T cell repertoires in COVID-19 (TCRdb year 2020). Library prep was done by the immunoSEQ multiplex PCR assay. Not all clones reach the TCRdb copy of this immuneACCESS table, which keeps in-frame sequences only. Checked studies attribute under half of the gap to unresolved V genes and leave the rest unexplained. The sample table records roughly 250,000 clones; around nine tenths of these occur just once. More than 0.75% of the sample goes to the ten largest clones. Material for sequencing was peripheral blood. The receptors here all came from a young man with acute or convalescent COVID-19.

This sequence joins TRBV6-4 and TRBJ1-6; TRBD1 aligns across 9 bases. Germline trimming cut 0 bases from V and 10 bases from J; bases unmatched to any gene: 4. Germline values: CDR1 MRHNA, CDR2 SNTAGT. The CDR3 covers 15 residues. CDR3 sequence: CASSDSGQGRSPLHF. In DNA, the CDR3 is TGTGCCAGCAGTGACTCGGGACAGGGCCGGTCACCCCTCCACTTT.

V and J are TRBV5-1 and TRBJ1-4; D perhaps matches TRBD1 (5 bases). The germline V gene encodes CDR1 SGHRS and CDR2 YFSETQ. The CDR3 totals 14 residues. The V end was cut by 1 base, the J end by 2 bases, with 6 bases between. The CDR3 here is CASSLSGTNEKLFF. The CDR3 DNA reads as TGCGCCAGCAGCTTGTCAGGGACTAATGAAAAACTGTTTTTT.

This clone was counted once. The chain links TRBV9 to TRBJ2-3; D possibly corresponds to TRBD2 (5 bases). CDR1 is SGDLS and CDR2 is YYNGEE in the germline V gene. The V end lost 0 bases, the J end lost 2 bases, and 13 bases lay between the germline ends. The CDR3 is 16 residues long. CDR3 amino acids: CASSVVPDSYTDTQYF. CDR3 nucleotide sequence: TGTGCCAGCAGCGTAGTGCCGGACTCCTACACAGATACGCAGTATTTT.